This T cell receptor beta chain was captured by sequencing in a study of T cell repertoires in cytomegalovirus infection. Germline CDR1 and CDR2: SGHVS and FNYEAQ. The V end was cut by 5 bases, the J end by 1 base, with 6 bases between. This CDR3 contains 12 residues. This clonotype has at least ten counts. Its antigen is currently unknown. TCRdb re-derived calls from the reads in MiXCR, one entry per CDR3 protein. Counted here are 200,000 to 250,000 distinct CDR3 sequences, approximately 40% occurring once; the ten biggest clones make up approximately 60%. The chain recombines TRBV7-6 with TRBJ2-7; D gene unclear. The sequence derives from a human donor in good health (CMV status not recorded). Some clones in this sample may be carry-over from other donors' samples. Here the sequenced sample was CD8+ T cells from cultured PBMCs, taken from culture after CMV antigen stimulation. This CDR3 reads CASSPRSYEQYF. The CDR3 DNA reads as TGTGCCAGCAGCCCTAGGTCCTACGAGCAGTACTTC.